Listed below are T cell receptor beta chains from one sample, sequenced in a study of cytomegalovirus exposure and HLA in healthy donors. Profiled with immunoSEQ multiplex PCR; TCRdb holds only in-frame clones, not every one. The repertoire has around 280,000 clones, about 90% of them found once; the top ten carry approximately 2.2%. The sample consisted of PBMCs. The source is a woman under 30 in good health and CMV-seronegative. Both conserved end residues are part of each CDR3. A D gene is named only where the DNA matches it firmly. Clone size, where shown, is once, few, many, or a class for clones that have expanded.

>TRBD1|NA|TRBV6-1|13|TRBJ1-1
CASSGQGYTEAFF
TGTGCCAGCAGTGGACAGGGATACACTGAAGCTTTCTTT
>NA|NA|TRBV7-2|15|TRBJ2-7
CASSEQQGRRYEQYF
TGTGCCAGCAGCGAACAACAGGGTCGTCGCTACGAGCAGTACTTC
>TRBD2|once|TRBV5-1|15|TRBJ2-3
CASSAGLAGGDTQYF
TGCGCCAGCAGCGCGGGACTAGCGGGGGGAGATACGCAGTATTTT
>TRBD2|NA|TRBV18|16|TRBJ2-1
CASSPLAGGPGNEQFF
TGTGCCAGCTCACCACTAGCGGGGGGGCCGGGCAATGAGCAGTTCTTC
>TRBD1|once|TRBV19|13|TRBJ2-5
CASSAGDRETQYF
TGTGCCAGTAGTGCTGGGGACAGAGAGACCCAGTACTTC
>TRBD1|NA|TRBV7-9|15|TRBJ2-2
CASSSAGTETGELFF
TGTGCCAGCAGCTCAGCCGGGACAGAAACCGGGGAGCTGTTTTTT
>NA|NA|TRBV6-4|14|TRBJ2-1
CASSLVTRVNEQFF
TGTGCCAGCAGTTTGGTGACCCGGGTAAATGAGCAGTTCTTC
>TRBD1|NA|TRBV11-2|15|TRBJ2-7
CASSLAFQGESEQYF
TGTGCCAGCAGCTTAGCTTTCCAGGGGGAATCCGAGCAGTACTTC
>TRBD1|NA|TRBV18|14|TRBJ1-6
CASSYRGEDSPLHF
TGTGCCAGCTCATACAGGGGTGAGGATTCACCCCTCCACTTT
>TRBD1|NA|TRBV29-1|13|TRBJ1-1
CSGRQGADTEAFF
TGCAGCGGCAGACAGGGGGCAGACACTGAAGCTTTCTTT